This TCR beta chain was found in a study of blood T cells in healthy people across ages. For the second PCR, which ran for about 6 to 11 cycles, a sample-barcoded 5' primer and a J-beta primer mix were used. Researchers report that a template-switch adaptor with 12 random nucleotides tagged each cDNA molecule. From the 5' RACE reads, TCRdb called clonotypes with MiXCR, one entry per CDR3 protein. Here the sample spans nearly 800,000 distinct CDR3 sequences, 20% to 25% being singletons. V was trimmed by 4 bases and J by 7 bases, leaving 13 bases between them. Germline loops: CDR1 SQVTM, CDR2 ANQGSEA. The CDR3 covers 12 residues. Separately, the same data were catalogued under a study of T cells of mothers and their children. That investigation notes: All donors were healthy and Caucasian; they were a few mothers and their six children. There were over 8.5 million TCR beta CDR3 reads from each mother and about 3 million from each child. No clone of persistent microchimeric T cells was detected.

This chain connects TRBV29-1 to TRBJ1-2, with TRBD1 as a possible D gene (6 bases). The sequence was obtained from a boy between 10 and 17 years old in good health. Sequences were obtained from blood. The CDR3 loop is CSVADRFSGYTF. Written as DNA, the CDR3 is TGCAGCGTTGCAGACAGGTTTAGTGGCTACACCTTC.